Presented here are 11 T cell receptor beta chains from one specimen sequenced in a study of T cells expressing NK-cell markers. TCRdb reprocessed the 5' RACE reads and stores each CDR3 protein as one record, lacking DNA. In all, the sample yields some 280,000 distinct CDR3 sequences. Source material: blood T cells: a sorted CD56 or NKG2C T cell subset, CD4+ or CD8+ T cells, or bulk PBMC T cells (not recorded which). Every receptor here comes from a man between 18 and 35 years old in good health.

The chain uses TRBV11-1 and TRBJ2-5; TCRdb proposes TRBD1, but this gene call is untestable without DNA. The CDR3 is 13 residues long. Germline V gives CDR1 SGHAT, CDR2 FQDESV (reference sequence). CDR3 amino acids: CASRLKGAETQYF.

The chain carries TRBV4-3 and TRBJ2-1; TCRdb picks TRBD1, but there is no DNA to check that call. Germline V gene data show CDR1 as LGHNA and CDR2 as YSLEER. The CDR3 sequence is 18 residues long. This chain's CDR3 is CASSQTRGADPEGNEQFF.

The genes are TRBV20-1 and TRBJ2-5. The germline V gene encodes CDR1 DFQATT and CDR2 SNEGSKA (reference sequence). CDR3 length: 14 amino acids. The CDR3: CSASRFRPQETQYF.

The chain joins TRBV5-6 to TRBJ2-7; checking the TCRdb D call of TRBD1 is not possible without DNA. The CDR3 runs 17 residues. In germline, CDR1 is SGHDT, CDR2 YYEEEE. The CDR3 loop reads CASSYGTTILSSYEQYF. The full variable domain, in which reference TRBV5-6 and TRBJ2-7 provide the parts outside the CDR3, is DAGVTQSPTHLIKTRGQQVTLRCSPKSGHDTVSWYQQALGQGPQFIFQYYEEEERQRGNFPDRFSGHQFPNYSSELNVNALLLGDSALYLCASSYGTTILSSYEQYFGPGTRLTVT.

The chain uses TRBV24-1 and TRBJ2-1; the TCRdb D gene call, TRBD2, has no DNA to confirm it. The CDR3 consists of 15 residues. Germline-derived CDR1 and CDR2 are KGHDR and SFDVKD. CDR3 protein: CATSDSPASSAEQFF.

This chain connects TRBV4-2 to TRBJ2-2; the D call from TCRdb, TRBD2, cannot be confirmed without DNA. Germline V gene sequence: CDR1 LGHNA, CDR2 YNFKEQ. The CDR3 spans 15 residues. CDR3 sequence: CASSPSGLANGELFF.

This rearrangement joins TRBV7-2 to TRBJ1-5; TCRdb returns TRBD1, unconfirmable since there is no DNA. Germline loops: CDR1 SGHTA, CDR2 FQGNSA. This CDR3 comprises 16 residues. CDR3 protein: CASSLPSGGASQPQHF.

V usage is TRBV5-1 and J usage is TRBJ2-5. This CDR3 has 12 residues. Germline V gene data show CDR1 as SGHRS and CDR2 as YFSETQ. This CDR3 is CASSLSKETQYF.

The gene calls are TRBV25-1 and TRBJ2-1; with no DNA, the TCRdb D assignment of TRBD1 cannot be verified. The CDR3 runs 16 residues. Germline loops: CDR1 MGHDK, CDR2 SYGVNS. The CDR3 is CASSDLGTIVYNEQFF.

The CDR3 here is CASSLGEGRGTEAFF. This chain connects TRBV18 to TRBJ1-1. From germline, CDR1 is KGHSH and CDR2 LQKENI. CDR3 length equals 15 residues.

The chain joins TRBV23-1 to TRBJ2-1; TCRdb's assignment of TRBD2 cannot be checked, as there is no DNA. TRBV23-1 carries the ORF label, with uncertain function. CDR3 length equals 16 residues. CDR3 region: CASSKNPGLENNEQFF.